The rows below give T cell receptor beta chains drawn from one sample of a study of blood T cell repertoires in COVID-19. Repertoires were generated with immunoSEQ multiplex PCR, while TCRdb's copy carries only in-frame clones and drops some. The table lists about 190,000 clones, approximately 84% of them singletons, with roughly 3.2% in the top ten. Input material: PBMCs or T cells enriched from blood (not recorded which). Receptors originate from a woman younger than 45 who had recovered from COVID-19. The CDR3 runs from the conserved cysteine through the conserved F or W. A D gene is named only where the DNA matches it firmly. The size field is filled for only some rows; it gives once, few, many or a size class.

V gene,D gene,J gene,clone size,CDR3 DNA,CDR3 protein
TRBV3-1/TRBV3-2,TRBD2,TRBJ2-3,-,TGTGCCAGCAGCCAACTACCCGGGACTAGCGGGGGGGCAAATACGCAGTATTTT,CASSQLPGTSGGANTQYF
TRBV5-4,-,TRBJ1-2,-,TGTGCCAGCAGCCGGACACGGTCGAACTATGGCTACACCTTC,CASSRTRSNYGYTF
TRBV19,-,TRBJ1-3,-,TGTGCCAGTAGTATCTCCCGGAGATACTCTGGAAACACCATATATTTT,CASSISRRYSGNTIYF
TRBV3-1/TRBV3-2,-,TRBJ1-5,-,TGTGCCAGCAGCAGGGGTTATAGCAATCAGCCCCAGCATTTT,CASSRGYSNQPQHF
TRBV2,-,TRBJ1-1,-,TGTGCCAGCAGTGAGGGAGCAGCGAACACTGAAGCTTTCTTT,CASSEGAANTEAFF
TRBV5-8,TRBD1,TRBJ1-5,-,TGTGCCAGCAGCCTGGACAGGGGCAATCAGCCCCAGCATTTT,CASSLDRGNQPQHF
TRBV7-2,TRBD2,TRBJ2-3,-,TGTGCCAGCAGCTTAGCTGGCGGGAGGGCAGAGGATACGCAGTATTTT,CASSLAGGRAEDTQYF
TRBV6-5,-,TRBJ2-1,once,TGTGCCAGCAGCCTCAGGGGCGGTAATGAGCAGTTCTTC,CASSLRGGNEQFF
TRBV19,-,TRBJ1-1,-,TGTGCCAGTAGTATACTCGATAGAAACACTGAAGCTTTCTTT,CASSILDRNTEAFF
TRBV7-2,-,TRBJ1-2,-,TGTGCCAGCAGCTTATACGGCAGGGGAGTAAGTGGCTACACCTTC,CASSLYGRGVSGYTF
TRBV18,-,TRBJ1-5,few,TGTGCCAGCTCCCCGGGGGGAAGCAATCAGCCCCAGCATTTT,CASSPGGSNQPQHF
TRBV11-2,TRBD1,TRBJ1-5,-,TGTGCCAGCAGCTTGAGGACAGGGCCGGATCAGCCCCAGCATTTT,CASSLRTGPDQPQHF
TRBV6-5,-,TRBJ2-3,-,TGTGCCAGCAGTTACAGGAATTGGGCCAGCACAGATACGCAGTATTTT,CASSYRNWASTDTQYF
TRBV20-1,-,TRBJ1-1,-,TGCAGTGCAAGGACAGATGAAGCTTTCTTT,CSARTDEAFF
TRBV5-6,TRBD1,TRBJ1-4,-,TGTGCCAGCAGCTTGAGACAGGGGGCACGAACTAATGAAAAACTGTTTTTT,CASSLRQGARTNEKLFF
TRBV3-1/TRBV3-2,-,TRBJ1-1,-,TGTGCCAGCAGCCAAGATATTTGGGGGCAGAGCACTGAAGCTTTCTTT,CASSQDIWGQSTEAFF
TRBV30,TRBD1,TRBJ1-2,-,TGTGCCTGGAGGGGAACAGGGGGACACGGCTACACCTTC,CAWRGTGGHGYTF
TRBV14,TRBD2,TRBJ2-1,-,TGTGCCAGCAGCCAAGGGGGGGCCGGGACTAGCGGACTTCGCTCCTACAATGAGCAGTTCTTC,CASSQGGAGTSGLRSYNEQFF
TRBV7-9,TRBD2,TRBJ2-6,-,TGTGCCAGCAGCTCCGGGGGGGTTGCCAACGTCCTGACTTTC,CASSSGGVANVLTF
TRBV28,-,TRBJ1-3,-,TGTGCCAGCAGGGAGCCGTATGCTGGAAACACCATATATTTT,CASREPYAGNTIYF
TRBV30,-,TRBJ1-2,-,TGTGCCTGGAGTCCTTACACAGGAGGCTACACCTTC,CAWSPYTGGYTF
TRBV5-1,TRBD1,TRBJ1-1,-,TGCGCCAGCAGCCCCGACAGGGCCGTAGGCGCTGAAGCTTTCTTT,CASSPDRAVGAEAFF
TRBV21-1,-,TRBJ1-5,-,TGTGCCAGCAGCAAGCGGGAAAATCTACCTAGCAATCAGCCCCAGCATTTT,CASSKRENLPSNQPQHF
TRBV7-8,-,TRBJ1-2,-,TGTGCCAGCAGCTTAGAGTTAGGGACTTTTAATGGCTACACCTTC,CASSLELGTFNGYTF
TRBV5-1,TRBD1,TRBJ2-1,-,TGCGCCAGCAGCTTGGCCGCAGGGGGCTACAATGAGCAGTTCTTC,CASSLAAGGYNEQFF
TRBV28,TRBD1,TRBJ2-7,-,TGTGCCAGCAGCCTTCGGGACAGGGACTCTAGCGAGCAGTACTTC,CASSLRDRDSSEQYF
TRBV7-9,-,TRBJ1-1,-,TGTGCCAGCAGCTTAGGGACAGTGAACACTGAAGCTTTCTTT,CASSLGTVNTEAFF
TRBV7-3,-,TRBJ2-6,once,TGTGCCAGCAGCAAACCGAGCTCTGGGGCCAACGTCCTGACTTTC,CASSKPSSGANVLTF
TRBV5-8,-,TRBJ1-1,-,TGTGCCAGCAGCTTGGAGTGGATGGGGGGAAACACTGAAGCTTTCTTT,CASSLEWMGGNTEAFF
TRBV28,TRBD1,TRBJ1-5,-,TGTGCCAGCAGTTCAATGGACAGGAGGCAGCCCCAGCATTTT,CASSSMDRRQPQHF
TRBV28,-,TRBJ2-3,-,TGTGCCAGCACCTTGGTCGGGGGGCCCGTGGATACGCAGTATTTT,CASTLVGGPVDTQYF